The source of this TCR beta chain is a study of cytomegalovirus exposure and HLA in healthy donors. Looking at the study overall: Earlier, 100 million to 120 million unique TCR beta sequences were recovered from approximately 180 million T cells by an analysis. Findings of the study overall: V- and J-gene trimming of TCR beta was linked (in a later analysis) to a missense DCLRE1C variant. A reported reduction in N-insertions relative to the roughly 700-donor mean was seen in an Asian-associated ancestry cluster in a later analysis. Among TCR sequences, most were rare, though some public TCRs appeared in many donors.

The PCR had 60 Vbeta and 13 Jbeta primers. TCRdb's table, derived via immunoSEQ multiplex PCR, lists solely in-frame clones and lacks some. The table has roughly 160,000 clones, 80% seen once; the top ten hold approximately 4.5%. To note about this clone: As yet, its antigen is unknown.

Germline CDR1 SEHNR, CDR2 FQNEAQ (reference sequence). The CDR3 has 15 residues. The V gene end was trimmed by 1 base and the J gene end by 4 bases; junction bases not matched to a gene: 4. The sequenced sample was PBMCs. The clonotype comes from a young man in good health and CMV-seronegative. The chain employs TRBV7-9 and TRBJ2-7; 10 bases map to TRBD1. CDR3 region: CASSLVLGQGYEQYF. For the CDR3, the DNA is TGTGCCAGCAGCTTAGTCTTGGGACAGGGGTACGAGCAGTACTTC.